The 12 T cell receptor beta chains below come from one sample, sequenced in a study of CXCR3-negative and CXCR3-positive naive CD8 T cells. Their antigen targets remain unknown. The study, taken as a whole, reports: Comparison of naive cells showed more hydrophobic TRB CDR3s in CXCR3-positive than in CXCR3-negative naive cells.

Through 5' RACE with UMI labels, the TRB cDNA libraries were prepared. TCRdb reworked the 5' RACE reads into one entry per CDR3 protein, no DNA. The sample data list 120,000 to 150,000 distinct CDR3 sequences. The specimen sequenced was naive CXCR3+ CD8+ T cells from blood. The subset: CD45RO-CCR7+CD27+CD95- naive CD8+ T cells expressing CXCR3 (TNR3+). Every receptor here comes from a human donor in good health. Some clones in this sample may be carry-over from other donors' samples.

This rearrangement joins TRBV4-2 to TRBJ1-6; with no DNA, the TCRdb D assignment of TRBD1 cannot be verified. The CDR3 consists of 15 residues. Germline V gives CDR1 LGHNA, CDR2 YNFKEQ. The CDR3 loop is CASGQERDLIPPLHF.

The gene calls are TRBV4-1 and TRBJ2-2; lacking DNA, the TRBD1 call made by TCRdb goes unchecked. Germline values: CDR1 MGHRA, CDR2 YSYEKL. This CDR3 is built from 17 residues. The CDR3 sequence: CASSQVEGGAGTGELFF.

This chain uses TRBV5-1 with TRBJ2-7; the TCRdb call, TRBD1, lacks DNA for checking. Germline V lookup: CDR1 SGHRS, CDR2 YFSETQ. The CDR3 length is 14 residues. The chain's CDR3 is CASSFRGAPYEQYF.

This chain links TRBV6-1 with TRBJ2-1; lacking DNA, the TRBD2 call made by TCRdb goes unchecked. There are 16 residues in the CDR3. The germline V gene encodes CDR1 MNHNS and CDR2 SASEGT. This CDR3 reads CASSGIVTSFDNEQFF.

V gene TRBV29-1 combines with J gene TRBJ1-2. Germline assignment: CDR1 SQVTM and CDR2 ANQGSEA. The CDR3 consists of 12 residues. CDR3: CSVPGPGNGYTF.

The chain couples TRBV28 to TRBJ1-6; there is no DNA to check the TCRdb D call of TRBD1. Per the germline V gene, CDR1 is MDHEN and CDR2 is SYDVKM. The CDR3 contains 15 residues. The CDR3 here is CASSLSTGWGSPLHF.

The V and J genes are TRBV24-1 and TRBJ2-1; without DNA, the TCRdb call of TRBD2 cannot be checked. From germline, CDR1 is KGHDR and CDR2 SFDVKD. The CDR3 runs to 19 residues. The CDR3 spells CATSDSAGLAGGGPNEQFF.

This chain joins TRBV5-1 and TRBJ2-7. Germline CDR1 SGHRS, CDR2 YFSETQ. The CDR3 runs 13 residues. CDR3 loop: CASSADPTYEQYF.

The rearrangement links TRBV14 to TRBJ2-7. Germline loops: CDR1 SGHDN, CDR2 FVKESK. This CDR3 is built from 13 residues. CDR3 sequence reads: CASSHGRTYEQYF.

This CDR3 reads CAISESSQETQYF. The V call is TRBV10-3, the J call TRBJ2-5. The CDR3 has 13 residues. CDR1 is ENHRY and CDR2 is SYGVKD in the germline V gene.

The V and J genes are TRBV12-3 or TRBV12-4 and TRBJ1-5; lacking DNA, the TRBD1 call made by TCRdb goes unchecked. CDR3 size: 16 residues. CDR3 loop: CASSLGGTGSGQPQHF.

The chain joins TRBV7-2 to TRBJ2-7; the TCRdb D gene call, TRBD1, has no DNA to confirm it. The germline CDR1 and CDR2 sequences are SGHTA and FQGNSA. The CDR3 sequence is 15 residues long. CDR3 residues: CASSLMWDGPYEQYF.